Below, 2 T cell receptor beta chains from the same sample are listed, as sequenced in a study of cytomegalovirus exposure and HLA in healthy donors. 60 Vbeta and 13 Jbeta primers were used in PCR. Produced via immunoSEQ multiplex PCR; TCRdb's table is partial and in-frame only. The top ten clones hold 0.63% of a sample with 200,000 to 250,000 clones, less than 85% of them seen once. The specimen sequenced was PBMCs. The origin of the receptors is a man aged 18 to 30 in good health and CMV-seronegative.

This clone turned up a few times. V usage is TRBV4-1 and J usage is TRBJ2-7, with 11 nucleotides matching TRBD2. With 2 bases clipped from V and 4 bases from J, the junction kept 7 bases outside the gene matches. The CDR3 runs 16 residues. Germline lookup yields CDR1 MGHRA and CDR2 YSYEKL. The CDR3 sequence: CASSQLLAGDFYEQYF. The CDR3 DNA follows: TGCGCCAGCAGCCAACTACTAGCGGGGGATTTTTACGAGCAGTACTTC.

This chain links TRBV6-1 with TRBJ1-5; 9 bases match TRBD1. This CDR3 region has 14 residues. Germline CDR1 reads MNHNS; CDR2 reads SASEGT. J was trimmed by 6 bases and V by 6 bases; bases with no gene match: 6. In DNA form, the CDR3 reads TGTGCCAGCAGGGGACAGGGAAAAGGTCAGCCCCAGCATTTT. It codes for CASRGQGKGQPQHF.